The next 14 T cell receptor beta chains were all read from a single sample in a study of breast tumors, draining lymph nodes, adjacent tissues. TCRdb ran MiXCR on the multiplex PCR reads and lists one entry per CDR3 protein. The sample holds some 130,000 distinct CDR3 sequences, around 20% seen once. Breast cancer patients provided tissue from their axillary draining lymph nodes. Sequencing was done on a sample of axillary lymph node tissue. The receptor source for this set is a female donor with breast cancer. Some clones in this sample may be carry-over from other donors' samples.

The CDR3 loop reads CASSSFSTGELFF. CDR3 nucleotide sequence: TGTGCCAGCAGTTCATTTTCCACCGGGGAGCTGTTTTTT. The chain recombines TRBV12-3 or TRBV12-4 with TRBJ2-2; D gene unclear. The CDR3 has 13 residues. V was pared by 4 bases and J by 4 bases, with 7 bases between.

This clonotype was found a few times. The chain couples TRBV12-3 or TRBV12-4 to TRBJ2-5; TRBD2 agrees at 7 bases. J gave up 7 bases and V 3 bases, and 11 bases lay outside the gene matches. This CDR3 spans 15 amino acids. This CDR3 reads CASSLQAGRIGTQYF. The CDR3 nucleotides read TGTGCCAGCAGTTTGCAAGCGGGGAGAATAGGGACCCAGTACTTC.

This clonotype was recorded once. A read error may explain this, as a much larger clone is one base away. This rearrangement joins TRBV6-6 to TRBJ1-3; D possibly corresponds to TRBD1 (5 bases). In germline, CDR1 is MNHNY, CDR2 SVGAGI (reference sequence). This CDR3 has 14 residues. The CDR3 reads CASSYSTGGNTTYF. As DNA, the CDR3 is TGTGCCAGCAGTTACTCTACCGGGGGGAACACCACATATTTT.

To note about this clonotype: Given a much more abundant clone one base away, this may be a read error. J is TRBJ2-6 and V is TRBV20-1; perhaps TRBD1 as D (5 bases). Germline CDR1 is DFQATT and CDR2 is SNEGSKA (reference sequence). The CDR3 length is 16 residues. In DNA form, the CDR3 reads TGCAGTGCTAGAGGGGTGTGGCGCTCTGGGGCCAACGCCCTGACTTTC. The encoded protein is CSARGVWRSGANALTF.

This clonotype was observed many times. The gene calls are TRBV20-1 and TRBJ2-7; 8 nucleotides line up with TRBD2. From germline, CDR1 is DFQATT and CDR2 SNEGSKA (reference sequence). With 6 bases clipped from V and 0 bases from J, the junction kept 10 bases outside the gene matches. The CDR3 is 15 residues long. Written as DNA, the CDR3 is TGCAGTGCCCGGGGGGGCAGGGGATTCTCCTACGAGCAGTACTTC. The encoded protein is CSARGGRGFSYEQYF.

This clonotype was detected many times. This chain connects TRBV11-2 to TRBJ2-3, with 13 bases aligning to TRBD2. Germline values: CDR1 SGHAT, CDR2 FQNNGV. CDR3 length: 17 residues. Trimming at V came to 5 bases and at J to 5 bases, leaving 10 bases not matched to a gene. The CDR3 reads CASSPYGLAGAVDTQYF. In nucleotides, the CDR3 is TGTGCCAGCAGCCCCTATGGACTAGCGGGAGCGGTAGATACGCAGTATTTT.

This clonotype was seen at least ten times. This chain connects TRBV19 to TRBJ2-2; D is possibly TRBD1 or TRBD2 (5 bases each). This CDR3 comprises 15 residues. V lost 1 base, J lost 5 bases, and 11 bases lay in between. Per germline, CDR1 LNHDA and CDR2 SQIVND (reference sequence). In nucleotides, the CDR3 is TGTGCCAGTAGTATAGGAGGGGCGGTGACCGGGGAGCTGTTTTTT. As protein: CASSIGGAVTGELFF.

This clonotype was counted once. A read error is possible here, since a much larger clone lies one base away. J is TRBJ2-5 and V is TRBV30, with D possibly matching TRBD1 (6 bases). V lost 6 bases, J lost 5 bases, and 19 bases lay in between. CDR1 is GTSNPN and CDR2 is SVGIG in the germline V gene (reference sequence). The CDR3 runs 14 residues. The CDR3 DNA reads as TGTGCCTGCCCAGGGGCTAGTCCGTCGGAGACCCAGTACTTC. This translates into CACPGASPSETQYF. The whole variable domain, filled in from reference TRBV30 and TRBJ2-5, reads SQTIHQWPATLVQPVGSPLSLECTVEGTSNPNLYWYRQAAGRGLQLLFYSVGIGQISSEVPQNLSASRPQDRQFILSSKKLLLSDSGFYLCACPGASPSETQYFGPGTRLLVL.

This clonotype was seen repeatedly, ten times or more. The gene calls are TRBV5-1 and TRBJ2-5; tentatively, D is TRBD2 (6 bases). Germline values: CDR1 SGHRS, CDR2 YFSETQ. V was trimmed by 3 bases and J by 1 base, leaving 16 bases between them. The CDR3 consists of 16 residues. The CDR3 coding sequence is TGCGCCAGCAGCTGGGGCCGGAGGGCTAGCCAAGAGACCCAGTACTTC. This gives the protein CASSWGRRASQETQYF. Together with reference TRBV5-1 and TRBJ2-5, the CDR3 gives the full variable domain: KAGVTQTPRYLIKTRGQQVTLSCSPISGHRSVSWYQQTPGQGLQFLFEYFSETQRNKGNFPGRFSGRQFSNSRSEMNVSTLELGDSALYLCASSWGRRASQETQYFGPGTRLLVL.

This clonotype showed up many times. The chain combines TRBV20-1 with TRBJ2-5, with 13 positions matching TRBD2. The V gene end was trimmed by 4 bases and the J gene end by 5 bases; junction bases not matched to a gene: 16. CDR1 and CDR2 from the germline V gene are DFQATT and SNEGSKA (reference sequence). This CDR3 has 18 residues. This CDR3 reads CSAISGLAGSLYAETQYF. The CDR3 nucleotides read TGCAGTGCTATTTCGGGACTAGCGGGAAGTCTCTATGCGGAGACCCAGTACTTC.

This clonotype showed up many times. V and J are TRBV6-1 and TRBJ2-7; 9 nucleotides agree with TRBD2. There are 14 residues in the CDR3. The V gene end was trimmed by 7 bases and the J gene end by 1 base; junction bases not matched to a gene: 5. Germline V gene sequence: CDR1 MNHNS, CDR2 SASEGT. CDR3 sequence (DNA): TGTGCCAGCACTCTTAGCGGGAGTTCCTACGAGCAGTACTTC. This gives the protein CASTLSGSSYEQYF.

This clonotype has ten or more counts. The chain joins TRBV20-1 to TRBJ2-3; 11 nucleotides match TRBD2. Germline V gene sequence: CDR1 DFQATT, CDR2 SNEGSKA (reference sequence). V dropped 5 bases and J dropped 0; count of bases not matched to a gene: 4. The CDR3 is 15 residues long. The CDR3 DNA follows: TGCAGTGCTGCCCGGACTAGCGGGAGCACAGATACGCAGTATTTT. Its translation: CSAARTSGSTDTQYF.

The J gene is TRBJ1-4, the V gene TRBV11-3, with D perhaps matching TRBD1 (5 bases). The CDR3 has 16 amino acids. The V end was cut by 5 bases, the J end by 1 base, with 14 bases between. Germline values: CDR1 SGHNT, CDR2 YENEEA. The CDR3 bases are TGTGCCAGCAGCCCCCAGGGTGGTGGAACTAATGAAAAACTGTTTTTT. Protein sequence: CASSPQGGGTNEKLFF.

This clonotype was observed at least ten times. The CDR3 reads CASSFGEGGRQFF. The CDR3 nucleotides read TGCGCCAGCAGTTTCGGGGAAGGGGGCCGGCAGTTCTTC. The chain joins TRBV10-1 to TRBJ2-1; 7 nucleotides match TRBD1. The CDR3 sequence is 13 residues long. Per the germline V gene, CDR1 is WNHNN and CDR2 is SYGVQD (reference sequence). J was trimmed by 12 bases and V by 5 bases; bases with no gene match: 10.